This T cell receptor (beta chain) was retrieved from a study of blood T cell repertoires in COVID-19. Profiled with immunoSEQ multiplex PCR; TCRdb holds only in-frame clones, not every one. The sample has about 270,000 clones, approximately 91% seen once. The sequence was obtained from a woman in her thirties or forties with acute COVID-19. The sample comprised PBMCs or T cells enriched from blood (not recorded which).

This CDR3 reads CAWSVYRGTFLAKNIQYF. The CDR3 DNA reads TGTGCCTGGAGTGTATACAGGGGAACCTTTCTAGCCAAAAACATTCAGTACTTC. The chain employs TRBV30 and TRBJ2-4, with TRBD1 matching 7 bases. The trim removed 0 bases at V and 0 bases at J, leaving 11 bases unmatched. The CDR3 is 18 amino acids. Germline-derived CDR1 and CDR2 are GTSNPN and SVGIG (reference sequence).